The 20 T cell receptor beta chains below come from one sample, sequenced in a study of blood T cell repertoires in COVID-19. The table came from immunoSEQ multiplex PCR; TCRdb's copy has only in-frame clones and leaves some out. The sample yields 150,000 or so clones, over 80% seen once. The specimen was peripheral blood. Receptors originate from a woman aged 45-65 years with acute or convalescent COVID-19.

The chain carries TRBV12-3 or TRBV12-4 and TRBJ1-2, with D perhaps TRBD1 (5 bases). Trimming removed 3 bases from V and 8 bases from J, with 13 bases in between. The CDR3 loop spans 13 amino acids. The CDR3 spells CASSFREGEGYTF. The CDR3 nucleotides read TGTGCCAGCAGTTTCAGGGAGGGAGAAGGCTACACCTTC.

The DNA of the CDR3 is TGTGCCAGCAGCTGGCCTCAAGAGACCCAGTACTTC. It codes for CASSWPQETQYF. V gene TRBV5-5 combines with J gene TRBJ2-5; no clear D gene. The CDR3 consists of 12 residues. Germline CDR1 and CDR2: SGHKS and YYEKEE (reference sequence). Trimming removed 3 bases from V and 2 bases from J, with 5 bases in between.

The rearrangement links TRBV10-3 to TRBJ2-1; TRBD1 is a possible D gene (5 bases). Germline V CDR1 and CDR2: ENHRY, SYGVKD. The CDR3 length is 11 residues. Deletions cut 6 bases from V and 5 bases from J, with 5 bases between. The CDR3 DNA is TGTGCCATCAGCAGGGACAATGAGCAGTTCTTC. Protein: CAISRDNEQFF.

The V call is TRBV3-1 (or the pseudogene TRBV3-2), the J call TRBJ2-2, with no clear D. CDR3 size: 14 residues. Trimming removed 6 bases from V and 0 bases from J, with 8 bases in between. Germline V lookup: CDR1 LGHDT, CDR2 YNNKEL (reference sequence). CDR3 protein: CASRLYTNTGELFF. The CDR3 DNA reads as TGTGCCAGCAGACTCTATACGAACACCGGGGAGCTGTTTTTT.

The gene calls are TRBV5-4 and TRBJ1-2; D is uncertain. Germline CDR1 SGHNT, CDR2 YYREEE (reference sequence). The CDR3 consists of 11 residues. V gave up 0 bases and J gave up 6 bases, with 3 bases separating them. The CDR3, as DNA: TGTGCCAGCAGCTTGGCTGATGGCTACACCTTC. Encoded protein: CASSLADGYTF.

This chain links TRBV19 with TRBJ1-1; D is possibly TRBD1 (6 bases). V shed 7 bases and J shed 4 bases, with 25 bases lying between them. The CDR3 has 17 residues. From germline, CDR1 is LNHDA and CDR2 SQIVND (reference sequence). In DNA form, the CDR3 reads TGTGCCAGTACTCATAATGGGCGACAGGCCGGGGTCACTGAAGCTTTCTTT. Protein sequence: CASTHNGRQAGVTEAFF.

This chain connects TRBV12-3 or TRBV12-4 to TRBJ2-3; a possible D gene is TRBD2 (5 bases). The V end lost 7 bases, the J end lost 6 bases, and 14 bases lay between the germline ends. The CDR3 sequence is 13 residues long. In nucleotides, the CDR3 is TGTGCCAGCAACCAGGACTCTATCGATACGCAGTATTTT. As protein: CASNQDSIDTQYF.

This chain's CDR3 is CATSGGRFSGNTIYF. CDR3 DNA: TGTGCCACCAGCGGGGGCAGGTTCTCTGGAAACACCATATATTTT. The chain joins TRBV15 to TRBJ1-3, with D tentatively TRBD1 (6 bases). The ends were cut back, 5 bases at V and 0 bases at J, with 11 bases in the middle. The CDR3 sequence is 15 residues long. Germline V lookup: CDR1 LNHNV, CDR2 YYDKDF (reference sequence).

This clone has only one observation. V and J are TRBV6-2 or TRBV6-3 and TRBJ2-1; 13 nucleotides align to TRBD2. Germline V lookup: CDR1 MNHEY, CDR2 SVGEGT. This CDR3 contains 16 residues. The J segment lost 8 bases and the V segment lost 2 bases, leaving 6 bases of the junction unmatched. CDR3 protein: CASSYGLAGAFDEQFF. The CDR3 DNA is TGTGCCAGCAGTTACGGACTAGCGGGGGCTTTTGATGAGCAGTTCTTC.

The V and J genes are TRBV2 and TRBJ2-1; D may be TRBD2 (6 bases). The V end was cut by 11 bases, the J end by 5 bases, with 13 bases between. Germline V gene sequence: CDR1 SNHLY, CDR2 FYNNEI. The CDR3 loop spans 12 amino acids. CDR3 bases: TGTGCCGGTCGGGAGTTCGACAATGAGCAGTTCTTC. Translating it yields CAGREFDNEQFF.

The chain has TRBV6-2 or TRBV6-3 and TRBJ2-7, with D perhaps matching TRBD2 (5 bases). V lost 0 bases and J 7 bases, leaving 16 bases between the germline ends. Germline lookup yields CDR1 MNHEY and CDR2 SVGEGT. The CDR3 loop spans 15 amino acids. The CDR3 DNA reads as TGTGCCAGCAGTTACTCATCTAGCTTGGAGCCTGAGCAGTACTTC. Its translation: CASSYSSSLEPEQYF.

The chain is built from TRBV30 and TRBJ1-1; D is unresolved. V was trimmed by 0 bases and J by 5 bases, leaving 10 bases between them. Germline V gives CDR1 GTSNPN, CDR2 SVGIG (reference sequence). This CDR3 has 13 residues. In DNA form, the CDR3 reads TGTGCCTGGAGTGTAGAGTCCTTTACTGAAGCTTTCTTT. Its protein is CAWSVESFTEAFF.

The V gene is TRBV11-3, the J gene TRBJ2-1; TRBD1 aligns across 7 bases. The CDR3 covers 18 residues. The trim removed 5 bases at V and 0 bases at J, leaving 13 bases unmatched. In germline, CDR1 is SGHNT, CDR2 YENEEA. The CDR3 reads CASSQGQLYRSSYNEQFF. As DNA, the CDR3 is TGTGCCAGCAGCCAGGGACAGCTTTACAGGAGCTCCTACAATGAGCAGTTCTTC.

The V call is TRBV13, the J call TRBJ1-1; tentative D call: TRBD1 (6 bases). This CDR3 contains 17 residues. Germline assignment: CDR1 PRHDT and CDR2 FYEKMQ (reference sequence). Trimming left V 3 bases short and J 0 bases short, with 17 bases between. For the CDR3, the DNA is TGTGCCAGCAGCTTCCGGGGGCGGGGGGTTCTGAACACTGAAGCTTTCTTT. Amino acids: CASSFRGRGVLNTEAFF.

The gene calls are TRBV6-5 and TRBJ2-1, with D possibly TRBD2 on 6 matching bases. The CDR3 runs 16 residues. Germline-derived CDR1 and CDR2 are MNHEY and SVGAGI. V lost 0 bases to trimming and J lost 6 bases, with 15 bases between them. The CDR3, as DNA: TGTGCCAGCAGTTACTCGGTGGGGGGTTTAGGCAATGAGCAGTTCTTC. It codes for CASSYSVGGLGNEQFF.

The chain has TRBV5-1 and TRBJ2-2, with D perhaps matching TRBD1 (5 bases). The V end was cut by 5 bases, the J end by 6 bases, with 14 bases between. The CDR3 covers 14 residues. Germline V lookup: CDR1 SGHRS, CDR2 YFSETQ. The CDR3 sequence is CASSFQGSAGELFF. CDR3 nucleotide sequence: TGCGCCAGCAGTTTCCAGGGCTCCGCCGGGGAGCTGTTTTTT.

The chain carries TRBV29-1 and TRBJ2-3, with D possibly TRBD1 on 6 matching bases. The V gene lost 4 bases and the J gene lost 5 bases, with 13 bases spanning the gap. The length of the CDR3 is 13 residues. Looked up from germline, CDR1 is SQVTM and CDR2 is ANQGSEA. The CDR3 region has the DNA TGCAGCGTTGGGGGGCACGAAGGAGATACGCAGTATTTT. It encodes CSVGGHEGDTQYF.

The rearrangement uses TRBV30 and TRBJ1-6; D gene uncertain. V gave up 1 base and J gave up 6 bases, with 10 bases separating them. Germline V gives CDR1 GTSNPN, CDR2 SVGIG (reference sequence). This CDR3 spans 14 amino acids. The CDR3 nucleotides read TGTGCCTGGAGTGCCCCCAGCGCTAATTCACCCCTCCACTTT. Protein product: CAWSAPSANSPLHF.

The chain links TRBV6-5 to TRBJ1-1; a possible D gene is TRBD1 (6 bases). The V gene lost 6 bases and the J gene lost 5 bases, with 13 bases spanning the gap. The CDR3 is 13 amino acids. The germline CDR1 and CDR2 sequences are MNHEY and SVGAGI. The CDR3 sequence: CASSPRTVTEAFF. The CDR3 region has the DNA TGTGCCAGCAGCCCCCGGACAGTGACTGAAGCTTTCTTT.

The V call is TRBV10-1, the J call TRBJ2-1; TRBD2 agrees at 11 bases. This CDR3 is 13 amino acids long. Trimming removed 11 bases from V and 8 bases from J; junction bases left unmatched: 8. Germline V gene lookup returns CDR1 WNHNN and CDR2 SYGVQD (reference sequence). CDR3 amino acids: CAGSGGGTDEQFF. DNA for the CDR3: TGCGCCGGTAGCGGGGGGGGTACGGATGAGCAGTTCTTC.